These T cell receptor beta chains were read from a single sample in a study of beta chain features in type 1 diabetes. The protocol was immunoSEQ multiplex PCR, while the TCRdb copy is restricted to in-frame clones and leaves out a portion. The sample consists of 810,000 or so clones, 15% to 20% of them appearing once. The sequenced sample consisted of naive CD4+ T cells from blood. The receptors derive from a young woman in good health. Both conserved end residues are part of each CDR3. D genes are given only for firm matches. Size values are once, few and many counts, or a class for expanded clones, and some rows have none.

J: TRBJ2-1
size: few
V: TRBV5-1
D: TRBD1
CDR3: CASSYGTAYNEQFF
DNA: TGCGCCAGCAGCTACGGGACAGCATACAATGAGCAGTTCTTC

J: TRBJ2-7
size: few
V: TRBV4-2
D: TRBD1
CDR3: CASTPGQGSYEQYF
DNA: TGTGCCAGCACACCGGGACAGGGATCGTACGAGCAGTACTTC

J: TRBJ2-7
size: -
V: TRBV28
D: TRBD2
CDR3: CASSPPGLALETGEQYF
DNA: TGTGCCAGCAGTCCCCCGGGACTAGCGTTAGAAACGGGTGAGCAGTACTTC

J: TRBJ2-1
size: few
V: TRBV10-3
D: -
CDR3: CAISVGQTHNEQFF
DNA: TGTGCCATCAGCGTCGGACAGACCCACAATGAGCAGTTCTTC

J: TRBJ2-3
size: few
V: TRBV28
D: TRBD2
CDR3: CASSSWEREGDTQYF
DNA: TGTGCCAGCAGTTCATGGGAGCGGGAGGGAGATACGCAGTATTTT

J: TRBJ2-3
size: -
V: TRBV28
D: -
CDR3: CASSWRGDAQYF
DNA: TGTGCCAGCAGTTGGAGAGGGGATGCGCAGTATTTT

J: TRBJ2-2
size: -
V: TRBV14
D: -
CDR3: CASSQERWGRADTGELFF
DNA: TGTGCCAGCAGCCAAGAGAGGTGGGGGCGAGCGGACACCGGGGAGCTGTTTTTT

J: TRBJ2-2
size: -
V: TRBV7-2
D: -
CDR3: CASSFFDTGELFF
DNA: TGTGCCAGCAGCTTCTTTGACACCGGGGAGCTGTTTTTT

J: TRBJ2-7
size: few
V: TRBV20-1
D: -
CDR3: CSAAGKFTAYF
DNA: TGCAGTGCGGCCGGCAAGTTCACGGCGTACTTC

J: TRBJ2-7
size: few
V: TRBV29-1
D: TRBD1
CDR3: CSTAGTGGNYEQYF
DNA: TGCAGCACCGCCGGGACAGGGGGTAACTACGAGCAGTACTTC

J: TRBJ2-2
size: few
V: TRBV7-2
D: -
CDR3: CASSLGPGGRTGELFF
DNA: TGTGCCAGCAGCTTAGGTCCAGGAGGCCGCACCGGGGAGCTGTTTTTT

J: TRBJ2-2
size: -
V: TRBV7-8
D: TRBD2
CDR3: CASSFLVAGANTGELFF
DNA: TGTGCCAGCAGCTTCCTAGTAGCGGGAGCAAACACCGGGGAGCTGTTTTTT

J: TRBJ1-5
size: -
V: TRBV7-2
D: -
CDR3: CASSLKLGNQPQHF
DNA: TGTGCCAGCAGCTTAAAATTGGGCAATCAGCCCCAGCATTTT

J: TRBJ2-7
size: few
V: TRBV15
D: TRBD1
CDR3: CATSTRQGSYEQYF
DNA: TGTGCCACCAGCACTAGACAGGGTTCCTACGAGCAGTACTTC

J: TRBJ2-5
size: few
V: TRBV15
D: -
CDR3: CATSRYLGLGETQYF
DNA: TGTGCCACCAGCAGATACTTGGGACTGGGGGAGACCCAGTACTTC

J: TRBJ2-1
size: few
V: TRBV5-6
D: TRBD1
CDR3: CASSYGTAFRFF
DNA: TGTGCCAGCAGCTACGGGACAGCCTTTCGGTTCTTC